Listed below are T cell receptor beta chains from one sample, sequenced in a study of CD8 T cells in ankylosing spondylitis. TCRdb used MiXCR to reprocess the 5' RACE reads, holding one entry per CDR3 protein. The data contain 450,000 to 550,000 distinct CDR3 sequences, 5.3% of them singletons. Sequences were obtained from blood, either unsorted or a sorted T cell fraction (not recorded which). Every receptor here comes from a male donor with ankylosing spondylitis. CDR3s include the opening cysteine and the closing phenylalanine or tryptophan. D genes are given only for firm matches. Size is omitted from some rows. Given values are once, few, many or a class for expanded clones.

CDR3aa: CASSLPGARDEQFF
CDR3nt: TGCGCCAGCAGCTTGCCGGGAGCTAGGGATGAGCAGTTCTTC
d_gene: .
j_gene: TRBJ2-1
abundance: many
v_gene: TRBV5-1

CDR3aa: CASIFFPGGSGANVLTF
CDR3nt: TGTGCCAGCATCTTTTTTCCCGGGGGCTCTGGGGCCAACGTCCTGACTTTC
d_gene: .
j_gene: TRBJ2-6
abundance: many
v_gene: TRBV7-2

CDR3aa: CSVEAGADQPQHF
CDR3nt: TGCAGCGTTGAGGCGGGAGCAGATCAGCCCCAGCATTTT
d_gene: .
j_gene: TRBJ1-5
abundance: many
v_gene: TRBV29-1

CDR3aa: CASSSSGGASPYNEQFF
CDR3nt: TGTGCCAGCAGTTCAAGCGGGGGGGCTTCTCCCTACAATGAGCAGTTCTTC
d_gene: TRBD2
j_gene: TRBJ2-1
abundance: .
v_gene: TRBV27

CDR3aa: CSVGVHTQYF
CDR3nt: TGCAGCGTTGGGGTTCACACGCAGTATTTT
d_gene: .
j_gene: TRBJ2-3
abundance: .
v_gene: TRBV29-1

CDR3aa: CASSSPGDNYGYTF
CDR3nt: TGCGCCAGCAGCTCCCCCGGGGATAACTATGGCTACACCTTC
d_gene: .
j_gene: TRBJ1-2
abundance: .
v_gene: TRBV5-1

CDR3aa: CASSSDRGKQFF
CDR3nt: TGTGCCAGCAGCTCGGACAGGGGCAAGCAGTTCTTC
d_gene: TRBD1
j_gene: TRBJ2-1
abundance: .
v_gene: TRBV4-2

CDR3aa: CASSQDIQRLSGANVLTF
CDR3nt: TGCGCCAGCAGCCAAGATATACAGAGACTCTCTGGGGCCAACGTCCTGACTTTC
d_gene: .
j_gene: TRBJ2-6
abundance: .
v_gene: TRBV4-1

CDR3aa: CASSVRGDRLNTEAFF
CDR3nt: TGTGCCAGCAGCGTACGGGGGGACAGATTGAACACTGAAGCTTTCTTT
d_gene: TRBD1
j_gene: TRBJ1-1
abundance: many
v_gene: TRBV9

CDR3aa: CASSQVLAGDNEQFF
CDR3nt: TGCGCCAGCAGCCAAGTATTGGCAGGGGACAATGAGCAGTTCTTC
d_gene: .
j_gene: TRBJ2-1
abundance: few
v_gene: TRBV4-3

CDR3aa: CASSGQGGKTEAFF
CDR3nt: TGTGCCAGTAGTGGACAGGGTGGGAAGACTGAAGCTTTCTTT
d_gene: TRBD1
j_gene: TRBJ1-1
abundance: .
v_gene: TRBV19

CDR3aa: CSAPAGSYEQYF
CDR3nt: TGCAGTGCCCCCGCCGGATCCTACGAGCAGTACTTC
d_gene: .
j_gene: TRBJ2-7
abundance: .
v_gene: TRBV20-1